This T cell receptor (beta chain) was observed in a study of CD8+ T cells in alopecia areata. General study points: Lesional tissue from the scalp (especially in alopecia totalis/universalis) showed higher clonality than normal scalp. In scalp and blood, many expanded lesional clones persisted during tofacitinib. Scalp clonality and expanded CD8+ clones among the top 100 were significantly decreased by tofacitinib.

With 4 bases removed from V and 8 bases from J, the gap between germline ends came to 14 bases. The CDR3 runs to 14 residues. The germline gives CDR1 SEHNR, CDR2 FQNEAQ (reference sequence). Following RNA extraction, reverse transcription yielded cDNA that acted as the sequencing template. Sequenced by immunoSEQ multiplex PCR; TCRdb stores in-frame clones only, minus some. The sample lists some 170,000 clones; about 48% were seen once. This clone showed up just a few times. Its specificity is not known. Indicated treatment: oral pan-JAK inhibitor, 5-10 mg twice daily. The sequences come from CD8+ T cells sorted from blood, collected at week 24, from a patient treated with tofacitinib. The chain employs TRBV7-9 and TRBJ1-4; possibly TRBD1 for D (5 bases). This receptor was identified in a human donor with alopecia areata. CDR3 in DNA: TGTGCCAGCAGCTCGACAGCAAAGGGGGAAAAACTGTTTTTT. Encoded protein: CASSSTAKGEKLFF.